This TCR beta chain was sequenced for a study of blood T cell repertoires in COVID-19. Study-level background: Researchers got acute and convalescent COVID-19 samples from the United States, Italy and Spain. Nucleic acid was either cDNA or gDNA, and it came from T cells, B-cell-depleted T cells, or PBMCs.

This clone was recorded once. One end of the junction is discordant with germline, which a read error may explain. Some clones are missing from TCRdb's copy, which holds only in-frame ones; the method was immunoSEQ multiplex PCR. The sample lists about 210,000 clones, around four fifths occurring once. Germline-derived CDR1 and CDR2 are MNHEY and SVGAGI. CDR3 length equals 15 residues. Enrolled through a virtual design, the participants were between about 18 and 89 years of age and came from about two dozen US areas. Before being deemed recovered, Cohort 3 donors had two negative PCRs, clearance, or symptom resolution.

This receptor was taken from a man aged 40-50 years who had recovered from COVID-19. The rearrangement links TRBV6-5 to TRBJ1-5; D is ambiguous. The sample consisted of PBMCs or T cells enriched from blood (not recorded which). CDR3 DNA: TGTGCCAGCAGTATATCCTATGGTAGCGATCAGCCCCAGCATTTT. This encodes CASSISYGSDQPQHF.